The 30 T cell receptor beta chains reported below all come from one sample, sequenced in a study of shared clonotypes between healthy human individuals (dated by TCRdb to 2020 to 2021). The library was produced with the immunoSEQ multiplex PCR assay. TCRdb took this table from immuneACCESS and kept in-frame rearrangements with V and J called. Such tables lack part of the clones; where checked against another copy, unresolved V genes explain under half of the gap, and the rest is unexplained. The sample records nearly 750,000 clones, 72% of which are singletons. Under 2% of the sample is taken by the ten largest. Sequenced material: memory CD4+ T cells sorted from blood. Explained via the paper, the cell subset or site label denotes: CD45RA-negative fraction. All receptors derive from a woman in her twenties or thirties in good health.

This sequence joins TRBV2 and TRBJ1-1; tentative D call: TRBD1 (5 bases). This CDR3 spans 15 amino acids. V lost 2 bases and J lost 4, with 14 bases in between. Per the germline V gene, CDR1 is SNHLY and CDR2 is FYNNEI. This CDR3 reads CASSERMGVGTEAFF. CDR3 DNA sequence: TGTGCCAGCAGTGAAAGGATGGGGGTAGGCACTGAAGCTTTCTTT.

This clone has just a few counts. The chain joins TRBV20-1 to TRBJ1-1; unclear D gene. Trimming left V 5 bases short and J 5 bases short, with 9 bases between. CDR1 is DFQATT, CDR2 SNEGSKA, per germline (reference sequence). This CDR3 spans 11 amino acids. The CDR3 reads CSASMVTEAFF. In nucleotides, the CDR3 is TGCAGTGCTTCAATGGTTACTGAAGCTTTCTTT.

The chain couples TRBV2 to TRBJ2-5; D possibly uses TRBD1 or TRBD2 (5 bases each). V gave up 9 bases and J gave up 9 bases, with 20 bases separating them. In germline, CDR1 is SNHLY, CDR2 FYNNEI. The CDR3 totals 13 residues. The CDR3: CASEGQARDAQYF. CDR3 in DNA: TGTGCCAGTGAGGGGCAGGCGAGAGATGCCCAGTACTTC. The full variable domain, with the rest looked up from reference TRBV2 and TRBJ2-5, is EPEVTQTPSHQVTQMGQEVILRCVPISNHLYFYWYRQILGQKVEFLVSFYNNEISEKSEIFDDQFSVERPDGSNFTLKIRSTKLEDSAMYFCASEGQARDAQYFGPGTRLLVL.

The chain joins TRBV15 to TRBJ2-3, with D tentatively TRBD2 (6 bases). Germline assignment: CDR1 LNHNV and CDR2 YYDKDF (reference sequence). The CDR3 has 15 residues. Trimming took 2 bases from V and 8 from J, leaving 17 bases between them. CDR3 nucleotides: TGTGCCACCAGCAGAACCGGGACTCCTACAATTACGCAGTATTTT. Translated, it gives CATSRTGTPTITQYF.

The count of this clone is one. V usage is TRBV6-5 and J usage is TRBJ1-5; D not certain. The CDR3 runs 13 residues. Germline assignment: CDR1 MNHEY and CDR2 SVGAGI. The V and J ends lost 4 bases and 5 bases respectively, with 9 bases between them. The CDR3 spells CASSLDRDQPQHF. CDR3 nucleotides: TGTGCCAGCAGTTTGGATCGGGATCAGCCCCAGCATTTT.

The J gene is TRBJ2-1, the V gene TRBV11-2, with D perhaps TRBD1 (5 bases). Per the germline V gene, CDR1 is SGHAT and CDR2 is FQNNGV. The V end lost 2 bases, the J end lost 5 bases, and 7 bases lay between the germline ends. The CDR3 has 13 amino acids. CDR3 loop: CASSLKTDNEQFF. The CDR3 DNA follows: TGTGCCAGCAGCTTAAAGACAGACAATGAGCAGTTCTTC.

The chain joins TRBV7-2 to TRBJ2-3; maybe TRBD1 (5 bases). Trimming stripped 5 bases from V and 7 bases from J, with 13 bases between. Looked up from germline, CDR1 is SGHTA and CDR2 is FQGNSA. The CDR3 extends over 13 amino acids. For the CDR3, the DNA is TGTGCCAGCAGCGACTGGACACTGAATACGCAGTATTTT. This encodes CASSDWTLNTQYF.

The V call is TRBV4-1, the J call TRBJ1-2; a possible D gene is TRBD1 (6 bases). The ends were cut back, 0 bases at V and 4 bases at J, with 24 bases in the middle. This CDR3 has 19 amino acids. The germline CDR1 and CDR2 sequences are MGHRA and YSYEKL. The CDR3 sequence is CASSQDPTNKGGRFYGYTF. The CDR3 DNA reads TGCGCCAGCAGCCAAGATCCTACCAATAAGGGGGGCCGATTCTATGGCTACACCTTC.

This clone was detected ten times or more. The J gene is TRBJ2-3, the V gene TRBV5-1; TRBD2 aligns across 13 bases. The germline CDR1 and CDR2 sequences are SGHRS and YFSETQ. The CDR3 contains 18 residues. V lost 0 bases, J lost 2 bases, and 6 bases stayed unmatched. CDR3 DNA sequence: TGCGCCAGCAGCTTGGTCGGGACTAGCGGGGCGAACACAGATACGCAGTATTTT. This translates into CASSLVGTSGANTDTQYF. Combining the CDR3 with reference TRBV5-1 and TRBJ2-3 gives the whole variable domain KAGVTQTPRYLIKTRGQQVTLSCSPISGHRSVSWYQQTPGQGLQFLFEYFSETQRNKGNFPGRFSGRQFSNSRSEMNVSTLELGDSALYLCASSLVGTSGANTDTQYFGPGTRLTVL.

V usage is TRBV28 and J usage is TRBJ1-6; D uncertain. The CDR3 has 10 amino acids. CDR1 and CDR2 (germline): MDHEN, SYDVKM. Trimming removed 6 bases at V and 15 bases at J, with 9 bases between. The CDR3: CASSGSSLHF. The CDR3 bases are TGTGCCAGCAGCGGGAGTAGCCTCCACTTT.

This clone has ten or more counts. V is TRBV28 and J is TRBJ1-2; D unclear. CDR3 size: 13 residues. V lost 6 bases and J 8 bases, leaving 16 bases between the germline ends. Germline V CDR1 and CDR2: MDHEN, SYDVKM. CDR3: CASSQTVMNGYTF. CDR3 sequence (DNA): TGTGCCAGCAGCCAAACAGTGATGAACGGCTACACCTTC.

CDR3: CASARGAWETQYF. The CDR3 coding sequence is TGTGCCAGCGCTCGGGGGGCGTGGGAGACCCAGTACTTC. The rearrangement links TRBV19 to TRBJ2-5; TRBD2 is a possible D gene (7 bases). The CDR3 runs 13 residues. CDR1 and CDR2 (germline): LNHDA, SQIVND (reference sequence). The ends were cut back, 9 bases at V and 5 bases at J, with 16 bases in the middle.

Notes on this clone: Distinct nucleotide sequences in the sample also encode this CDR3. The chain employs TRBV2 and TRBJ1-1; D unclear. In germline, CDR1 is SNHLY, CDR2 FYNNEI. The CDR3 is 13 residues long. Trimming cost V 4 bases and J 2 bases, with 8 bases left between them. The DNA of the CDR3 is TGTGCCAGCAGTGGCGACCTCAACACTGAAGCTTTCTTT. It codes for CASSGDLNTEAFF.

This sequence joins TRBV28 and TRBJ1-2; maybe TRBD1 (6 bases). The CDR3 loop spans 14 amino acids. Germline CDR1 MDHEN, CDR2 SYDVKM. Deletions cut 2 bases from V and 7 bases from J, with 14 bases between. The CDR3 DNA reads TGTGCCAGCAGTTTAATACAGGGATTGGCTGGCTACACCTTC. As protein: CASSLIQGLAGYTF.

V gene TRBV5-4 combines with J gene TRBJ2-3; D possibly corresponds to TRBD2 (5 bases). CDR1 is SGHNT and CDR2 is YYREEE in the germline V gene (reference sequence). V was clipped by 4 bases and J by 4 bases, with 16 bases between them. The CDR3 runs to 15 residues. In nucleotides, the CDR3 is TGTGCCAGCAGCGCGGACCTATTCGGGGCAGATACGCAGTATTTT. It codes for CASSADLFGADTQYF.

This clone was counted only a few times. The chain is built from TRBV18 and TRBJ2-7, with D hard to call. CDR3 length: 17 amino acids. Trimming cost V 2 bases and J 5 bases, with 22 bases left between them. CDR1 and CDR2 (germline): KGHSH, LQKENI. CDR3 DNA: TGTGCCAGCTCACCATTATCCCGGTTGGGGAAATTGGACGAGCAGTACTTC. This gives the protein CASSPLSRLGKLDEQYF.

This chain uses TRBV5-8 with TRBJ2-1; D is perhaps TRBD1 or TRBD2 (5 bases each). The CDR3 spans 13 residues. Germline CDR1 and CDR2: SGHTS and YDEGEE. The V end was cut by 10 bases, the J end by 9 bases, with 20 bases between. The CDR3 sequence is CAVHGTPGSEQFF. The CDR3 bases are TGTGCCGTCCACGGGACGCCCGGTAGTGAGCAGTTCTTC.

The chain has TRBV28 and TRBJ2-3; unclear D gene. The CDR3 has 11 amino acids. In germline, CDR1 is MDHEN, CDR2 SYDVKM. V was shortened by 8 bases and J by 2 bases, with 5 bases between the two germline ends. In nucleotides, the CDR3 is TGTGCCAGCCAGTCCACAGATACGCAGTATTTT. Translation gives CASQSTDTQYF.

The chain uses TRBV27 and TRBJ2-3; 11 bases fit TRBD2. Looked up from germline, CDR1 is MNHEY and CDR2 is SMNVEV (reference sequence). Unmatched junction bases numbered 3, after V lost 4 bases and J lost 3 bases. The CDR3 is made up of 15 amino acids. The chain's CDR3 is CASSSLAGATDTQYF. The CDR3 DNA reads TGTGCCAGCAGTTCACTAGCGGGAGCGACAGATACGCAGTATTTT.

V is TRBV5-1 and J is TRBJ2-1, with no clear D. V was clipped by 0 bases and J by 0 bases, with 7 bases between them. This CDR3 has 15 residues. Germline CDR1 and CDR2: SGHRS and YFSETQ. This chain's CDR3 is CASSLAPGSYNEQFF. The CDR3 nucleotides are TGCGCCAGCAGCTTGGCGCCTGGCTCCTACAATGAGCAGTTCTTC.

The chain employs TRBV9 and TRBJ2-3; tentatively, D is TRBD1 or TRBD2 (5 bases each). CDR1 and CDR2 from the germline V gene are SGDLS and YYNGEE. V was trimmed by 6 bases and J by 0 bases, leaving 11 bases between them. This CDR3 contains 14 residues. CDR3 region: CASNRDGSTDTQYF. The DNA of the CDR3 is TGTGCCAGCAACCGGGACGGAAGCACAGATACGCAGTATTTT.

This clone appeared a single time. The identical CDR3 is also encoded by other nucleotide sequences in the sample. V usage is TRBV18 and J usage is TRBJ2-5, with D hard to call. Trimming pared 3 bases from V and 2 bases from J, leaving 7 bases between. The CDR3 consists of 13 residues. Germline CDR1 is KGHSH and CDR2 is LQKENI. The CDR3 region has the DNA TGTGCCAGCTCACCCTCGCAACAAGAGACCCAGTACTTC. Translation gives CASSPSQQETQYF.

The chain employs TRBV6-1 and TRBJ2-7, with D possibly matching TRBD1 (6 bases). Germline V lookup: CDR1 MNHNS, CDR2 SASEGT. Trimming took off 2 bases at V and 7 bases at J, with 12 bases between the two ends. The CDR3 consists of 13 residues. CDR3 DNA: TGTGCCAGCAGTGAACAGGGGTTAGGAGAGCAGTACTTC. It codes for CASSEQGLGEQYF.

The chain combines TRBV28 with TRBJ2-7; D is ambiguous. The CDR3 runs to 14 residues. CDR1 and CDR2 (germline): MDHEN, SYDVKM. The germline V and J ends were trimmed by 7 bases and 1 base, with 14 bases remaining between them. The CDR3 DNA reads as TGTGCCAGCACCCGAGGACCCCCGTCCTACGAGCAGTACTTC. As protein: CASTRGPPSYEQYF.

This chain joins TRBV7-2 and TRBJ2-5; D unresolved. Gene TRBJ2-7 matches the end of the DNA better, so the J call may be wrong. There are 11 residues in the CDR3. Germline values: CDR1 SGHTA, CDR2 FQGNSA. The CDR3 loop reads CASSLHYEQYF. CDR3 coding DNA: TGTGCCAGCAGCCTACACTACGAGCAGTACTTC.

This chain uses TRBV7-9 with TRBJ1-2; no firm D call. This CDR3 has 15 amino acids. Germline V gene sequence: CDR1 SEHNR, CDR2 FQNEAQ (reference sequence). The V and J ends lost 0 bases and 8 bases respectively, with 16 bases between them. Here the CDR3 reads CASSLAWGSDRGYTF. As DNA, the CDR3 is TGTGCCAGCAGCTTAGCGTGGGGTTCGGACCGCGGCTACACCTTC.

As for this clone: The identical CDR3 is also encoded by other nucleotide sequences in the sample. This chain uses TRBV27 with TRBJ1-1, with a possible D match to TRBD1 (6 bases). Germline V gene sequence: CDR1 MNHEY, CDR2 SMNVEV (reference sequence). Trimming removed 2 bases at V and 1 base at J, with 8 bases between. This CDR3 comprises 14 residues. In DNA, the CDR3 is TGTGCCAGCAGTTTACAGGGGAGGAACACTGAAGCTTTCTTT. This translates into CASSLQGRNTEAFF.

In DNA form, the CDR3 reads TGTGCCAGCAGCTTCGCGGGACTGAAAGAGACCCAGTACTTC. It is translated as CASSFAGLKETQYF. The chain combines TRBV28 with TRBJ2-5; perhaps TRBD2 as D (6 bases). V lost 6 bases to trimming and J lost 3 bases, with 14 bases between them. The CDR3 covers 14 residues. The germline V gene has CDR1 MDHEN and CDR2 SYDVKM.

This clone has at least ten counts. This sequence joins TRBV18 and TRBJ1-2; TRBD1 matches at 8 bases. The CDR3 runs to 19 residues. The germline gives CDR1 KGHSH, CDR2 LQKENI. After removal of 5 bases from V and 2 bases from J, the junction contained 19 bases not matched to a gene. The CDR3 loop reads CASSKGPPVAQGVNYGYTF. Here the CDR3 DNA reads TGTGCCAGCTCAAAGGGTCCACCGGTCGCACAGGGGGTGAACTATGGCTACACCTTC.

This chain uses TRBV18 with TRBJ1-4, with D possibly TRBD1 on 5 matching bases. The CDR3 covers 12 residues. Trimming took off 5 bases at V and 5 bases at J, with 6 bases between the two ends. The germline gives CDR1 KGHSH, CDR2 LQKENI. The CDR3 region is CASSGGNEKLFF. In nucleotides, the CDR3 is TGTGCCAGCTCAGGGGGAAATGAAAAACTGTTTTTT.